These T cell receptor beta chains were read from a single sample in a study of T cells in Graves' hyperthyroidism and ophthalmopathy. TCRdb processed the multiplex PCR reads anew with MiXCR; each CDR3 protein has one entry. The table shows hundreds of thousands of distinct CDR3 sequences, with roughly 13% occurring only once. What was sequenced was blood. These receptors were taken from a woman younger than 45 with Graves' hyperthyroidism that later progressed to Graves' ophthalmopathy. The CDR3 runs from the conserved cysteine through the conserved F or W. The D gene is left open where the match is weak. Expanded clones get a size class; other rows say once, few or many, or leave the size out.

clone size | J gene | D gene | V gene | CDR3 DNA | CDR3 protein
many | TRBJ1-3 | TRBD1 | TRBV30 | TGTGCCTGGAGCTACCGGGACAGCTCTGGAAACACCATATATTTT | CAWSYRDSSGNTIYF
few | TRBJ1-1 | NA | TRBV27 | TGTGCCAGCAGTTCCCTTGGGGCGAACACTGAAGCTTTCTTT | CASSSLGANTEAFF
few | TRBJ2-5 | TRBD2 | TRBV10-3 | TGTGCCATCAGTCAGGGGACTAGCGGGAGCCAGTACTTC | CAISQGTSGSQYF
many | TRBJ1-1 | NA | TRBV4-1 | TGCGCCAGCAGCCAAGGACAGAGTGGCACTGAAGCTTTCTTT | CASSQGQSGTEAFF
many | TRBJ2-3 | NA | TRBV20-1 | TGCAGTGCTAGGATTCGGAGCACAGATACGCAGTATTTT | CSARIRSTDTQYF
many | TRBJ1-2 | NA | TRBV6-1 | TGTGCCACCTTAGACAGGACCAACTATGGCTACACCTTC | CATLDRTNYGYTF
many | TRBJ2-7 | NA | TRBV12-3/TRBV12-4 | TGTGCCAGCAGTTTAGGTACACCTAGGGCCTACGAGCAGTACTTC | CASSLGTPRAYEQYF
many | TRBJ2-2 | NA | TRBV29-1 | TGCAGCGTGCACCCAGAGGGGACCCCGGAGAACACCGGGGAGCTGTTTTTT | CSVHPEGTPENTGELFF
many | TRBJ2-3 | TRBD2 | TRBV20-1 | TGCAGTGCTAGCTCACCTCGGACTAGCGGGATCCACGACGTTGGGGCTCACGCGGATACGCAGTATTTT | CSASSPRTSGIHDVGAHADTQYF
few | TRBJ2-7 | TRBD2 | TRBV2 | TGTGCCAGCAGGAGGACTAGCGGGCCATCCTACGAGCAGTACTTC | CASRRTSGPSYEQYF
few | TRBJ2-7 | TRBD1 | TRBV29-1 | TGCAGCGTCTTTCCTTTTTCGGGACAGGGGAGCGAGCAGTACTTC | CSVFPFSGQGSEQYF
many | TRBJ2-7 | NA | TRBV5-1 | TGCGCCAGCAGCTTGGCCAGCACCGCCTACGAGCAGTACTTC | CASSLASTAYEQYF
many | TRBJ2-1 | NA | TRBV7-2 | TGTGCCAGCAGCTTAGCGGCACTGGCCCGATCGAATGAGCAGTTCTTC | CASSLAALARSNEQFF
many | TRBJ1-3 | NA | TRBV3-1 | TGTGCCAGCAGCCAGGGGACCGTAGGAAACACCATATATTTT | CASSQGTVGNTIYF
many | TRBJ2-3 | NA | TRBV27 | TGTGCCAGCAGCCATTTTGGGAGCACAGATACGCAGTATTTT | CASSHFGSTDTQYF
many | TRBJ1-2 | NA | TRBV3-1 | TGTGCCAGCAGCCAACGGGACTCCCGAAGAGGCTACACCTTC | CASSQRDSRRGYTF
many | TRBJ2-3 | NA | TRBV3-1 | TGTGCCAGCAGCCCCCGGGGGGATACGCAGTATTTT | CASSPRGDTQYF
NA | TRBJ2-1 | TRBD1 | TRBV6-1 | TGTGCCAGCAGCCCACCGGGACAGCTCTACAATGAGCAGTTCTTC | CASSPPGQLYNEQFF
NA | TRBJ1-5 | NA | TRBV19 | TGTGCCACCGAGGTGCCCTCGAGCGGTCAGCCCCAGCATTTT | CATEVPSSGQPQHF
many | TRBJ2-5 | TRBD1 | TRBV2 | TGTGCCACCGTAACAGGGGGCGGCCGCCAAGAGACCCAGTACTTC | CATVTGGGRQETQYF
many | TRBJ2-3 | TRBD1 | TRBV12-3/TRBV12-4 | TGTGCCAGTAGTAAGAGGGGGCAGGGAGATACGCAGTATTTT | CASSKRGQGDTQYF
NA | TRBJ2-3 | TRBD2 | TRBV6-1 | TGTGCCAGCAGTGAACTAGCGGGTCTCACAGATACGCAGTATTTT | CASSELAGLTDTQYF
many | TRBJ1-1 | TRBD1 | TRBV7-9 | TGTGCCAGCAGCTTAGACCGACAGGGGGGGATAGCTTTCTTT | CASSLDRQGGIAFF
few | TRBJ2-1 | TRBD2 | TRBV5-5 | TGTGCCAGCAGCTTGGAGGGTTTAGCGGGATTCTACAATGAGCAGTTCTTC | CASSLEGLAGFYNEQFF
NA | TRBJ2-1 | NA | TRBV15 | TGTGCCACCAGCAGAGACCTTAGCCGCGAGCAGTTCTTC | CATSRDLSREQFF
few | TRBJ2-2 | NA | TRBV7-8 | TGTGCCAGCAGCTTATACCCGTTGGGGACCGCGAACACCGGGGAGCTGTTTTTT | CASSLYPLGTANTGELFF
NA | TRBJ1-1 | NA | TRBV30 | TGTGCCTCCACTGGCGCCCGGGCAGGGACAAATGCTTTCTTT | CASTGARAGTNAFF
many | TRBJ1-1 | NA | TRBV24-1 | TGTGCCACCAGGGGGTCGGGGGAGGCTGAAGCTTTCTTT | CATRGSGEAEAFF
many | TRBJ2-4 | NA | TRBV7-2 | TGTGCCAGCAGCTTAGTCACTCAAGCCAAAAACATTCAGTACTTC | CASSLVTQAKNIQYF
NA | TRBJ2-1 | NA | TRBV10-3 | TGTGCCATCAGTGAGTCAGTCTTAGACAGTCCCATGCAGTTCTTC | CAISESVLDSPMQFF
many | TRBJ2-7 | NA | TRBV2 | TGTGCCAGCAGTGAGCGACAGTTGACTTTCTCCTACGAGCAGTACTTC | CASSERQLTFSYEQYF
many | TRBJ1-2 | NA | TRBV30 | TGTGCCTCCGTGAAGGGAGCCTATGGCTACACCTTC | CASVKGAYGYTF
many | TRBJ2-3 | TRBD2 | TRBV2 | TGTGCCAGCACTCGAGCTAGCGGGCACTCCCCAGATACGCAGTATTTT | CASTRASGHSPDTQYF
once | TRBJ2-1 | TRBD2 | TRBV5-4 | TGTGCCAGCAGCTTCGATGGACTAGCGGTCTACAATGAGCACTTCTTC | CASSFDGLAVYNEHFF
many | TRBJ2-1 | TRBD2 | TRBV20-1 | TGCAGTGCTAGAGATTTCCTAGCGGCAGGAGGATCCTACAATGAGCAGTTCTTC | CSARDFLAAGGSYNEQFF
many | TRBJ1-6 | NA | TRBV7-2 | TGTGCCAGCAGGGGTAGCTCCTATAATTCACCCCTCCACTTT | CASRGSSYNSPLHF
many | TRBJ2-2 | NA | TRBV20-1 | TGCAGTGCTAGAGTGCCCGCCGGGGAGCTGTTTTTT | CSARVPAGELFF
many | TRBJ2-3 | NA | TRBV2 | TGTGCCAGCAAATTGTCTAGCACAGATACGCAGTATTTT | CASKLSSTDTQYF
NA | TRBJ2-2 | NA | TRBV25-1 | TGTGCCAGCGGTAGGTGGGAGGAGACCGGGGAGCTGTTTTTT | CASGRWEETGELFF
NA | TRBJ2-1 | TRBD2 | TRBV30 | TGTGCCTGGAGGACTAGCGGGAGTCGAAAAGAGCAGTTCTTC | CAWRTSGSRKEQFF
few | TRBJ1-1 | NA | TRBV6-2/TRBV6-3 | TGTGCCAGCAGTTACTCCCCCCCGACCGGGTACACTGAAGCTTTCTTT | CASSYSPPTGYTEAFF
NA | TRBJ2-1 | NA | TRBV30 | TGTGCCTGGAGTGTTGGAGTGGTGGGGCGTGACTACAGCAGGGAGAATGAGCAGTTCTTC | CAWSVGVVGRDYSRENEQFF
few | TRBJ2-3 | NA | TRBV2 | TGTGCCAGCAGTGGTGGGGAACCGGCGCCCACAGATACGCAGTATTTT | CASSGGEPAPTDTQYF
NA | TRBJ2-2 | TRBD2 | TRBV20-1 | TGCAGTGCTAGAGATACGCGGGATTCTACGGGACTAGCCGGGGAGCTGTTTTTT | CSARDTRDSTGLAGELFF
many | TRBJ2-7 | TRBD1 | TRBV9 | TGTGCCAGCAGCGTAGAGGGAGGGACAGGGTTCTACGAGCAGTACTTC | CASSVEGGTGFYEQYF
many | TRBJ2-1 | TRBD2 | TRBV2 | TGTGCCAGCACCGGGGATGCGGCAGGAATAAAGATATGGACTAGGGAGTTGCAGGGTGAGCAGTTCTTC | CASTGDAAGIKIWTRELQGEQFF
many | TRBJ1-1 | NA | TRBV20-1 | TGCAGTGCTAGAGGTAGCACTCCGCGGACTGAAGCTTTCTTT | CSARGSTPRTEAFF
many | TRBJ2-1 | NA | TRBV15 | TGTGCCACCAGCTCCCCCTCGGACAATAACAATGAGCAGTTCTTC | CATSSPSDNNNEQFF
many | TRBJ1-1 | NA | TRBV3-1 | TGTGCCAGCAGCCAAGATTATAGAGGACGCGCTTTCTTT | CASSQDYRGRAFF
NA | TRBJ2-7 | NA | TRBV16 | TGTGCCAGCAGCCAATTCCATGACTCACTAGAGTGGGGTTACGAGCAGTACTTC | CASSQFHDSLEWGYEQYF
NA | TRBJ2-2 | NA | TRBV27 | TGTGCCACCCGTTTAGGAGGGGTTTGGAGGGACACCGGGGAGCTGTTTTTT | CATRLGGVWRDTGELFF
many | TRBJ2-3 | TRBD1 | TRBV27 | TGTGCCAGCAAACCTCGGGGGACAGGGGGCACAGATACGCAGTATTTT | CASKPRGTGGTDTQYF
many | TRBJ2-5 | TRBD2 | TRBV27 | TGTGCCAGCAGTTCAGCGGGAGCGGGGCAAGAGACCCAGTACTTC | CASSSAGAGQETQYF
many | TRBJ2-1 | TRBD2 | TRBV6-1 | TGTGCCAGCAGTAGAACTAGCGGGAGTGTATTGAATGAGCAGTTCTTC | CASSRTSGSVLNEQFF
many | TRBJ2-3 | NA | TRBV7-2 | TGTGCCAGCAGCTTAGGACAGAGCACAGATACGCAGTATTTT | CASSLGQSTDTQYF
NA | TRBJ1-2 | NA | TRBV29-1 | TGCAGCGTAGCGACAGCTAACTATGGCTACACCTTC | CSVATANYGYTF
NA | TRBJ2-1 | TRBD2 | TRBV12-3/TRBV12-4 | TGTGCCAGCAGTTGGACTAGCGGGATCAATGAGCAGTTCTTC | CASSWTSGINEQFF
many | TRBJ1-1 | TRBD1 | TRBV12-3/TRBV12-4 | TGTGCCAGCCAACAGGGGGAAGGTGAAGCTTTCTTT | CASQQGEGEAFF
few | TRBJ2-4 | NA | TRBV12-3/TRBV12-4 | TGTGCCAGCAGTTTCTTTTCTGTCCTAGCCAAAAACATTCAGTACTTC | CASSFFSVLAKNIQYF
few | TRBJ2-7 | NA | TRBV27 | TGTGCCAGCAGTCCCCTAGGTAGGTCGGGCGAGCAGTACTTC | CASSPLGRSGEQYF